The 6 T cell receptor beta chains below all came from one sample that was sequenced in a study of cytomegalovirus exposure and HLA in healthy donors. Both 60 Vbeta primers and 13 Jbeta primers went into the PCR. Sequenced by immunoSEQ multiplex PCR; TCRdb stores in-frame clones only, minus some. Of about 130,000 clones in the sample, 65% to 85% are singletons; the top ten hold approximately 1.5%. Material: PBMCs. The receptors originated from a young woman in good health and CMV-seronegative.

J is TRBJ1-2 and V is TRBV6-5; possible D gene TRBD1, 5 bases. Germline loops: CDR1 MNHEY, CDR2 SVGAGI. The ends were cut back, 4 bases at V and 2 bases at J, with 8 bases in the middle. This CDR3 has 13 residues. The CDR3 loop reads CASSSRQNYGYTF. The CDR3 nucleotides read TGTGCCAGCAGTTCAAGACAGAACTATGGCTACACCTTC.

This chain uses TRBV25-1 with TRBJ2-2, with no clear D. Germline CDR1 reads MGHDK; CDR2 reads SYGVNS. V was pared by 6 bases and J by 6 bases, with 8 bases between. The length of the CDR3 is 12 residues. The CDR3 DNA reads as TGTGCCAGCAGCGTTTATTCCGGGGAGCTGTTTTTT. Translating it yields CASSVYSGELFF. Based on the CDR3 plus reference TRBV25-1 and TRBJ2-2, the full variable domain is EADIYQTPRYLVIGTGKKITLECSQTMGHDKMYWYQQDPGMELHLIHYSYGVNSTEKGDLSSESTVSRIRTEHFPLTLESARPSHTSQYLCASSVYSGELFFGEGSRLTVL.

V gene TRBV2 combines with J gene TRBJ1-1, with 9 bases identical to TRBD1. CDR3 length: 14 amino acids. V lost 6 bases to trimming and J lost 5 bases; unmatched junction nucleotides: 7. Germline V gene lookup returns CDR1 SNHLY and CDR2 FYNNEI. Here the CDR3 DNA reads TGTGCCAGCAGGGAGACAGGGGGTGGGACTGAAGCTTTCTTT. Translated, it gives CASRETGGGTEAFF.

The chain has TRBV5-4 and TRBJ2-7; 9 bases line up with TRBD1. V trimming: 6 bases; J trimming: 7 bases; junction bases outside the gene matches: 17. The germline V gene has CDR1 SGHNT and CDR2 YYREEE (reference sequence). The CDR3 contains 16 residues. The CDR3 nucleotides read TGTGCCAGCACCATAGGTCCCACAGGGGGCCCAGAAGAGCAGTACTTC. Translated, it gives CASTIGPTGGPEEQYF. Based on the CDR3 plus reference TRBV5-4 and TRBJ2-7, the full variable domain is ETGVTQSPTHLIKTRGQQVTLRCSSQSGHNTVSWYQQALGQGPQFIFQYYREEENGRGNFPPRFSGLQFPNYSSELNVNALELDDSALYLCASTIGPTGGPEEQYFGPGTRLTVT.

Regarding this clone: Other nucleotide sequences in the sample specify the same CDR3. The V and J genes are TRBV5-1 and TRBJ2-1, with D possibly being TRBD1 (6 bases). The CDR3 is made up of 13 amino acids. V lost 1 base to trimming and J lost 4 bases, with 6 bases between them. Per the germline V gene, CDR1 is SGHRS and CDR2 is YFSETQ. The CDR3 loop is CASSLTGYNEQFF. Written as DNA, the CDR3 is TGCGCCAGCAGCTTGACAGGGTACAATGAGCAGTTCTTC.

This rearrangement joins TRBV29-1 to TRBJ2-4, with 8 bases lining up with TRBD2. Germline CDR1 reads SQVTM; CDR2 reads ANQGSEA. After removal of 7 bases from V and 6 bases from J, the junction contained 11 bases not matched to a gene. The CDR3 loop spans 14 amino acids. The CDR3 region has the DNA TGCAGCGCTCACGGGCTAGCGGGCGGAAACATTCAGTACTTC. Its translation is CSAHGLAGGNIQYF.